Shown below are 26 T cell receptor beta chains from a single sample sequenced in a study of blood T cell repertoires in COVID-19. The method was immunoSEQ multiplex PCR; TCRdb's version includes in-frame clones alone and lacks a portion of them. The data contain roughly 87,000 clones, 70% to 90% of them seen just once; the ten biggest clones take up over 0.45%. Sequencing was performed on peripheral blood. These TCRs come from a man between 60 and 75 years old with acute or convalescent COVID-19.

This chain joins TRBV5-6 and TRBJ2-2; TRBD2 might be the D (5 bases). CDR3 size: 14 residues. Per germline, CDR1 SGHDT and CDR2 YYEEEE. V was shortened by 5 bases and J by 7 bases, with 15 bases between the two germline ends. The CDR3 here is CASRRADPGGELFF. The CDR3 DNA reads as TGTGCCAGCAGAAGAGCGGACCCGGGCGGGGAGCTGTTTTTT. The full variable domain, completed using reference TRBV5-6 and TRBJ2-2, is DAGVTQSPTHLIKTRGQQVTLRCSPKSGHDTVSWYQQALGQGPQFIFQYYEEEERQRGNFPDRFSGHQFPNYSSELNVNALLLGDSALYLCASRRADPGGELFFGEGSRLTVL.

On this clone itself: At the DNA level, this CDR3 is encoded by other sequences in the same sample as well. The rearrangement uses TRBV2 and TRBJ2-7; 10 nucleotides align to TRBD1. The ends lost 3 bases at V and 4 bases at J; junction bases unmatched: 3. Germline V gene sequence: CDR1 SNHLY, CDR2 FYNNEI. The CDR3 consists of 14 residues. CDR3 in DNA: TGTGCCAGCAGTGAGAGGACAGGGGGGTACGAGCAGTACTTC. This sequence encodes CASSERTGGYEQYF. Filled out from reference TRBV2 and TRBJ2-7, the complete variable domain reads EPEVTQTPSHQVTQMGQEVILRCVPISNHLYFYWYRQILGQKVEFLVSFYNNEISEKSEIFDDQFSVERPDGSNFTLKIRSTKLEDSAMYFCASSERTGGYEQYFGPGTRLTVT.

The J gene is TRBJ2-3, the V gene TRBV30, with 10 bases fitting TRBD2. The length of the CDR3 is 15 residues. V was clipped by 5 bases and J by 0 bases; unmatched bases: 5. Per germline, CDR1 GTSNPN and CDR2 SVGIG (reference sequence). The CDR3 loop is CAWGLAGGSTDTQYF. The DNA of the CDR3 is TGTGCCTGGGGCTTAGCGGGGGGTAGCACAGATACGCAGTATTTT.

The chain links TRBV28 to TRBJ2-7; possibly TRBD2 for D (6 bases). The V gene's germline CDR1 is MDHEN and CDR2 SYDVKM. CDR3 length equals 14 residues. Deletions cut 6 bases from V and 4 bases from J, with 16 bases between. CDR3 in amino acids: CASSSEGGRYEQYF. CDR3 nucleotide sequence: TGTGCCAGCAGCTCGGAGGGAGGCAGGTACGAGCAGTACTTC.

This CDR3 reads CASSLAGTSGVEQYF. Written as DNA, the CDR3 is TGTGCCAGCAGCTTAGCCGGGACTAGCGGGGTCGAGCAGTACTTC. The chain joins TRBV7-6 to TRBJ2-7, with 13 bases identical to TRBD2. This CDR3 spans 15 amino acids. CDR1 and CDR2 from the germline V gene are SGHVS and FNYEAQ. Trimming removed 0 bases from V and 6 bases from J; junction bases left unmatched: 2.

The J gene is TRBJ2-2, the V gene TRBV7-7, with 10 bases lining up with TRBD1. The junction had 6 bases not matched to a gene; V was cut back by 5 bases and J by 3 bases. CDR1 and CDR2 (germline): SSHAT, FNYEAQ (reference sequence). CDR3 size: 16 residues. In DNA, the CDR3 is TGTGCCAGCAGCACGCGGACAGGGGGTGACACCGGGGAGCTGTTTTTT. It yields the protein CASSTRTGGDTGELFF.

The V gene is TRBV5-1, the J gene TRBJ1-1, with a tentative D call TRBD1 (6 bases). Trimming removed 1 base at V and 11 bases at J, with 18 bases between. Germline V gene lookup returns CDR1 SGHRS and CDR2 YFSETQ. CDR3 length: 14 residues. DNA for the CDR3: TGCGCCAGCAGCTTGAGTTGGGGGCAGGGGTCGGCTTTCTTT. Protein product: CASSLSWGQGSAFF.

With regard to this clone: Other DNA sequences in the same sample also yield this CDR3. This rearrangement joins TRBV19 to TRBJ1-5, with D perhaps matching TRBD1 (5 bases). The CDR3 runs to 15 residues. Germline CDR1 LNHDA, CDR2 SQIVND (reference sequence). Trimming stripped 3 bases from V and 1 base from J, with 10 bases between. CDR3 nucleotides: TGTGCCAGTAGTATCCTCCAGGGCAGCAATCAGCCCCAGCATTTT. Residues: CASSILQGSNQPQHF.

The rearrangement joins TRBV6-4 to TRBJ2-2; TRBD1 aligns across 7 bases. This CDR3 spans 15 amino acids. Trimming removed 2 bases from V and 1 base from J; junction bases left unmatched: 1. CDR1 and CDR2 from the germline V gene are MRHNA and SNTAGT. The CDR3 DNA sequence: TGTGCCAGCAGTGACAGGGGGCGGAACACCGGGGAGCTGTTTTTT. This sequence encodes CASSDRGRNTGELFF.

The J gene is TRBJ2-1, the V gene TRBV5-1, with 12 bases lining up with TRBD2. Germline CDR1 reads SGHRS; CDR2 reads YFSETQ. The CDR3 consists of 17 residues. V trimming: 4 bases; J trimming: 5 bases; junction bases outside the gene matches: 10. The CDR3 is CASSPNPTSGSHNEQFF. In nucleotides, the CDR3 is TGCGCCAGCAGCCCAAACCCGACTAGCGGGAGCCACAATGAGCAGTTCTTC.

This chain connects TRBV6-5 to TRBJ2-1; D is possibly TRBD1 (5 bases). The CDR3 covers 13 residues. Germline V lookup: CDR1 MNHEY, CDR2 SVGAGI. Trimming took off 5 bases at V and 10 bases at J, with 15 bases between the two ends. The chain's CDR3 is CASSRTQGWEQFF. In DNA form, the CDR3 reads TGTGCCAGCAGTAGAACGCAGGGTTGGGAGCAGTTCTTC.

V and J are TRBV20-1 and TRBJ1-1, with D possibly matching TRBD1 (6 bases). Germline V gene sequence: CDR1 DFQATT, CDR2 SNEGSKA (reference sequence). The ends were cut back, 2 bases at V and 8 bases at J, with 9 bases in the middle. This CDR3 region has 11 residues. The CDR3 reads CSARRGGEAFF. CDR3 DNA sequence: TGCAGTGCTAGAAGGGGGGGCGAAGCTTTCTTT.

In this sample, this clone turned up once. The chain combines TRBV19 with TRBJ2-7; 8 bases line up with TRBD1. The V gene's germline CDR1 is LNHDA and CDR2 SQIVND (reference sequence). CDR3 length equals 15 residues. The junction had 5 bases not matched to a gene; V was cut back by 4 bases and J by 0 bases. The CDR3 DNA reads TGTGCCAGTAGTACCCTCGGACAGGGCTCCTACGAGCAGTACTTC. The encoded protein is CASSTLGQGSYEQYF.

This sequence joins TRBV9 and TRBJ2-5; TRBD2 matches at 9 bases. Germline V gene sequence: CDR1 SGDLS, CDR2 YYNGEE. The J segment lost 2 bases and the V segment lost 3 bases, leaving 8 bases of the junction unmatched. The CDR3 loop spans 16 amino acids. The CDR3 nucleotides read TGTGCCAGCAGCGAAGGGGGGCTAGCGGGACAAGAGACCCAGTACTTC. Amino acids: CASSEGGLAGQETQYF. The full variable domain, with the rest looked up from reference TRBV9 and TRBJ2-5, is DSGVTQTPKHLITATGQRVTLRCSPRSGDLSVYWYQQSLDQGLQFLIQYYNGEERAKGNILERFSAQQFPDLHSELNLSSLELGDSALYFCASSEGGLAGQETQYFGPGTRLLVL.

The rearrangement uses TRBV19 and TRBJ2-5; 9 bases map to TRBD2. After removal of 5 bases from V and 0 bases from J, the junction contained 13 bases not matched to a gene. The CDR3 loop spans 18 amino acids. CDR1 is LNHDA and CDR2 is SQIVND in the germline V gene (reference sequence). CDR3 sequence (DNA): TGTGCCAGTAGTCCTATCGGGCGGGGGGGATTGTACCAAGAGACCCAGTACTTC. Its translation is CASSPIGRGGLYQETQYF. The full variable domain, its missing parts supplied by reference TRBV19 and TRBJ2-5, is DGGITQSPKYLFRKEGQNVTLSCEQNLNHDAMYWYRQDPGQGLRLIYYSQIVNDFQKGDIAEGYSVSREKKESFPLTVTSAQKNPTAFYLCASSPIGRGGLYQETQYFGPGTRLLVL.

The chain uses TRBV12-3 or TRBV12-4 and TRBJ2-1, with 7 bases matching TRBD1. Unmatched junction bases numbered 5, after V lost 6 bases and J lost 6 bases. The CDR3 is made up of 13 amino acids. The CDR3 DNA reads as TGTGCCAGCAGGATTTCAGGGGGCAATGAGCAGTTCTTC. Its translation: CASRISGGNEQFF.

The CDR3 DNA reads TGCAGCGTTGACCAGGGCGGCTACAATGAGCAGTTCTTC. It translates to CSVDQGGYNEQFF. The rearrangement links TRBV29-1 to TRBJ2-1; perhaps TRBD1 as D (5 bases). Looked up from germline, CDR1 is SQVTM and CDR2 is ANQGSEA. V lost 3 bases, J lost 3 bases, and 9 bases lay in between. The CDR3 runs to 13 residues.

This chain connects TRBV5-4 to TRBJ2-3, with D possibly being TRBD2 (5 bases). Trimming took off 3 bases at V and 1 base at J, with 12 bases between the two ends. Germline values: CDR1 SGHNT, CDR2 YYREEE (reference sequence). The length of the CDR3 is 15 residues. The CDR3 here is CASSSGTLGTDTQYF. DNA of the CDR3: TGTGCCAGCAGCTCGGGAACTCTAGGCACAGATACGCAGTATTTT.

The V and J genes are TRBV3-1 (or the pseudogene TRBV3-2) and TRBJ2-1; 7 nucleotides match TRBD1. The CDR3 contains 15 residues. In germline, CDR1 is LGHDT, CDR2 YNNKEL (reference sequence). Unmatched junction bases numbered 4, after V lost 1 base and J lost 4 bases. The CDR3 bases are TGTGCCAGCAGCCAAGGAGGGACAGCTTACAATGAGCAGTTCTTC. Encoded protein: CASSQGGTAYNEQFF.

CDR3 in amino acids: CASSQLGQPQHF. The DNA of the CDR3 is TGTGCCAGCAGTCAACTTGGTCAGCCCCAGCATTTT. This chain connects TRBV7-7 to TRBJ1-5, with unresolved D. V lost 6 bases, J lost 6 bases, and 9 bases lay in between. CDR1 and CDR2 (germline): SSHAT, FNYEAQ (reference sequence). This CDR3 has 12 amino acids.

The chain couples TRBV6-5 to TRBJ2-7; weak D call: TRBD1 (5 bases). The CDR3 extends over 13 amino acids. Looked up from germline, CDR1 is MNHEY and CDR2 is SVGAGI. Trimming stripped 4 bases from V and 3 bases from J, with 10 bases between. The CDR3 DNA sequence: TGTGCCAGCAGTTCTTACGACAGCTACGAGCAGTACTTC. Translating gives CASSSYDSYEQYF.

The chain combines TRBV29-1 with TRBJ1-6; 9 positions agree with TRBD1. V was clipped by 6 bases and J by 8 bases; unmatched bases: 5. CDR1 and CDR2 from the germline V gene are SQVTM and ANQGSEA. The CDR3 is made up of 13 amino acids. The CDR3 DNA follows: TGCAGCGTGGCCTGGACAGGGGATTCACCCCTCCACTTT. This gives the protein CSVAWTGDSPLHF.

This clone showed up just a few times. The rearrangement joins TRBV4-1 to TRBJ1-6, with 7 bases that match TRBD1. CDR3 length: 17 amino acids. The V segment lost 8 bases and the J segment 8 bases; nucleotides outside the gene matches: 18. Germline values: CDR1 MGHRA, CDR2 YSYEKL. The CDR3 nucleotides are TGCGCCAGCCGCCGTGGGACAGCCGTATCCCTACATTCACCCCTCCACTTT. It is translated as CASRRGTAVSLHSPLHF.

The J gene is TRBJ2-6, the V gene TRBV27, with 9 bases fitting TRBD1. Trimming took 5 bases from V and 0 from J; bases not matched to a gene: 8. CDR1 is MNHEY, CDR2 SMNVEV, per germline (reference sequence). The length of the CDR3 is 18 residues. The CDR3 bases are TGTGCCAGCAGTCTAAGACAGGGGGTGGGCTCTGGGGCCAACGTCCTGACTTTC. Its protein is CASSLRQGVGSGANVLTF.

The V and J genes are TRBV30 and TRBJ1-2; D is undetermined. This CDR3 is built from 15 residues. Trimming left V 0 bases short and J 5 bases short, with 16 bases between. Per the germline V gene, CDR1 is GTSNPN and CDR2 is SVGIG (reference sequence). DNA for the CDR3: TGTGCCTGGAGTGTACGACTGGCCGGGGAATATGGCTACACCTTC. It encodes CAWSVRLAGEYGYTF.

J is TRBJ1-2 and V is TRBV11-2; 12 bases line up with TRBD1. In germline, CDR1 is SGHAT, CDR2 FQNNGV. CDR3 length: 16 residues. The V and J ends lost 5 bases and 4 bases, in that order; junction bases with no gene match: 8. The CDR3 region is CASSNLGQGAAYGYTF. CDR3 DNA sequence: TGTGCCAGCAGCAATTTGGGACAGGGGGCAGCCTATGGCTACACCTTC.